Given below is one T cell receptor (beta chain) in context. Germline trimming cut 0 bases from V and 9 bases from J; bases unmatched to any gene: 13. Germline assignment: CDR1 SQVTM and CDR2 ANQGSEA. The CDR3 has 17 amino acids. Both 60 Vbeta primers and 13 Jbeta primers went into the PCR. Profiling relied on immunoSEQ multiplex PCR, and the TCRdb table lists in-frame clones only, not all of them. The table includes over 150,000 clones, 65% to 85% detected once. The data originate from a study of cytomegalovirus exposure and HLA in healthy donors. Sequencing used PBMCs. The TCR sequence derives from a boy aged 2 to 10 in good health and CMV-seronegative. The rearrangement joins TRBV29-1 to TRBJ2-1, with 11 bases aligning to TRBD1. CDR3 in DNA: TGCAGCGTTGAAGAAAGAGAGGGACAGGGGGTGACGGGTGAGCAGTTCTTC. As protein: CSVEEREGQGVTGEQFF.